This is a list of T cell receptor beta chains from one sample in a study of T cells in Graves' hyperthyroidism and ophthalmopathy. TCRdb re-analysed the multiplex PCR reads in MiXCR, keeping a single row per CDR3 protein. The top ten hold roughly an eighth of the sample, which has 500,000 to 650,000 distinct CDR3 sequences, roughly 15% seen once. The sequenced sample was blood. The receptor set was obtained from a woman in her fifties or sixties with Graves' ophthalmopathy. Both conserved end residues are part of each CDR3. The D gene is left open where the match is weak. The size field is filled for only some rows; it gives once, few, many or a size class.

D gene: .; J gene: TRBJ2-2; V gene: TRBV19; clone size: .; CDR3 DNA: TGTGCCAGTAGTAAGAACAGGGTCACCGGGGAGCTGTTTTTT; CDR3 protein: CASSKNRVTGELFF
D gene: .; J gene: TRBJ1-1; V gene: TRBV28; clone size: many; CDR3 DNA: TGTGCCAGCAGTCTTCGACAGAACTTGAACACTGAAGCTTTCTTT; CDR3 protein: CASSLRQNLNTEAFF
D gene: .; J gene: TRBJ2-1; V gene: TRBV5-1; clone size: many; CDR3 DNA: TGCGCCAGCAGCGCGGGTGGGGGAGCATCCTACAATGAGCAGTTCTTC; CDR3 protein: CASSAGGGASYNEQFF
D gene: TRBD1; J gene: TRBJ2-5; V gene: TRBV7-2; clone size: many; CDR3 DNA: TGTGCCAGCAGCTTAGTGGGGACAGTCCAAGAGACCCAGTACTTC; CDR3 protein: CASSLVGTVQETQYF
D gene: .; J gene: TRBJ2-2; V gene: TRBV12-3/TRBV12-4; clone size: .; CDR3 DNA: TGTGCCAGCAGCCTGCCTGGCACCGGGGAGCTGTTTTTT; CDR3 protein: CASSLPGTGELFF
D gene: TRBD2; J gene: TRBJ2-1; V gene: TRBV4-2; clone size: .; CDR3 DNA: TGTGCCAGCAGCCAAGAGGTACTAGCGGGGGGGCAGTTCTTC; CDR3 protein: CASSQEVLAGGQFF
D gene: .; J gene: TRBJ2-1; V gene: TRBV5-1; clone size: many; CDR3 DNA: TGCGCCAGCAGCTTGGCGCTAGCGAGATACAATGAGCAGTTCTTC; CDR3 protein: CASSLALARYNEQFF
D gene: .; J gene: TRBJ2-2; V gene: TRBV7-6; clone size: many; CDR3 DNA: TGTGCCAGCAGCTTAATCTCGGGATTTACCGGGGAGCTGTTTTTT; CDR3 protein: CASSLISGFTGELFF
D gene: TRBD2; J gene: TRBJ2-7; V gene: TRBV4-2; clone size: many; CDR3 DNA: TGTGCCAGCAGCCAAGATGGGACTAGCCGCGGCGAGCAGTACTTC; CDR3 protein: CASSQDGTSRGEQYF
D gene: TRBD2; J gene: TRBJ2-1; V gene: TRBV12-3/TRBV12-4; clone size: many; CDR3 DNA: TGTGCCAGCAGTTTATCGTTAGCGGGAGGGCTATACAATGAGCAGTTCTTC; CDR3 protein: CASSLSLAGGLYNEQFF
D gene: TRBD1; J gene: TRBJ1-1; V gene: TRBV7-3; clone size: many; CDR3 DNA: TGTGCCAGCAGTCGGGACAGGGGGAACACTGAAGCTTTCTTT; CDR3 protein: CASSRDRGNTEAFF
D gene: .; J gene: TRBJ1-1; V gene: TRBV5-1; clone size: many; CDR3 DNA: TGCGCCAGCAGCTCGACGGGGGAGAACACTGAAGCTTTCTTT; CDR3 protein: CASSSTGENTEAFF
D gene: TRBD1; J gene: TRBJ2-7; V gene: TRBV11-1; clone size: many; CDR3 DNA: TGTGCCAGCAGCTTTGGGACAGGCGATGGGGAGCAGTACTTC; CDR3 protein: CASSFGTGDGEQYF
D gene: TRBD1; J gene: TRBJ2-1; V gene: TRBV19; clone size: few; CDR3 DNA: TGTGCCAGTAGGATGGGACAGTACAATGAGCAGTTCTTC; CDR3 protein: CASRMGQYNEQFF
D gene: .; J gene: TRBJ2-3; V gene: TRBV14; clone size: few; CDR3 DNA: TGTGCCAGCAGCCAAGTTGTAGGATCCGCAGATACGCAGTATTTT; CDR3 protein: CASSQVVGSADTQYF
D gene: .; J gene: TRBJ2-4; V gene: TRBV6-1; clone size: .; CDR3 DNA: TGTGCCAGCTCCCGACTGGGTAACAAAAACATTCAGTACTTC; CDR3 protein: CASSRLGNKNIQYF
D gene: .; J gene: TRBJ2-6; V gene: TRBV11-2; clone size: .; CDR3 DNA: TGTGCCAGCAGCTTAGTTGGGGGGCCGGGAGGGGCCAACGTCCTGACTTTC; CDR3 protein: CASSLVGGPGGANVLTF
D gene: TRBD1; J gene: TRBJ2-1; V gene: TRBV6-2/TRBV6-3; clone size: many; CDR3 DNA: TGTGCCAGCAGTTTCGGACAGGGCAATAGGGATGAGCAGTTCTTC; CDR3 protein: CASSFGQGNRDEQFF
D gene: .; J gene: TRBJ1-1; V gene: TRBV6-2/TRBV6-3; clone size: many; CDR3 DNA: TGTGCCAGCAGTTACCACCGGGACCTGAACACTGAAGCTTTCTTT; CDR3 protein: CASSYHRDLNTEAFF
D gene: TRBD2; J gene: TRBJ2-1; V gene: TRBV13; clone size: .; CDR3 DNA: TGTGCCAGCAGCGCTGGACTAGCGGGAGCCAATGAGCAGTTCTTC; CDR3 protein: CASSAGLAGANEQFF
D gene: .; J gene: TRBJ2-1; V gene: TRBV6-5; clone size: once; CDR3 DNA: TGTGCCAGCAGTACCGATGGGGTTGAGCAGTTCTTC; CDR3 protein: CASSTDGVEQFF
D gene: TRBD1; J gene: TRBJ1-2; V gene: TRBV7-2; clone size: many; CDR3 DNA: TGTGCCAGCAGCCGGGGACAGAACTATGGCTACACCTTC; CDR3 protein: CASSRGQNYGYTF
D gene: TRBD1; J gene: TRBJ1-1; V gene: TRBV18; clone size: many; CDR3 DNA: TGTGCCAGCTCGCGAGAGGGGGCAACTGAAGCTTTCTTT; CDR3 protein: CASSREGATEAFF
D gene: TRBD1; J gene: TRBJ1-3; V gene: TRBV28; clone size: many; CDR3 DNA: TGTGCCAGTATGGGACAGATTCCAAACACCATATATTTT; CDR3 protein: CASMGQIPNTIYF
D gene: .; J gene: TRBJ2-3; V gene: TRBV5-5; clone size: few; CDR3 DNA: TGTGCCAGCAGCCCAGACCTCCGGGACCCCAATACGCAGTATTTT; CDR3 protein: CASSPDLRDPNTQYF
D gene: .; J gene: TRBJ2-3; V gene: TRBV18; clone size: many; CDR3 DNA: TGTGCCAGCTCACCTGGTAGTATTACAGATACGCAGTATTTT; CDR3 protein: CASSPGSITDTQYF
D gene: .; J gene: TRBJ2-7; V gene: TRBV18; clone size: many; CDR3 DNA: TGTGCCAGCTCACCTCGATGGACAGTGCTCTCCTACGAGCAGTACTTC; CDR3 protein: CASSPRWTVLSYEQYF
D gene: TRBD1; J gene: TRBJ1-6; V gene: TRBV7-2; clone size: many; CDR3 DNA: TGTGCCAGCAGCCCCTTGGGGACAGGGACTTCACCCCTCCACTTT; CDR3 protein: CASSPLGTGTSPLHF
D gene: .; J gene: TRBJ1-5; V gene: TRBV12-3/TRBV12-4; clone size: many; CDR3 DNA: TGTGCCAGCAGTTTTCGAAGAAATCAGCCCCAGCATTTT; CDR3 protein: CASSFRRNQPQHF
D gene: .; J gene: TRBJ2-5; V gene: TRBV2; clone size: many; CDR3 DNA: TGTGCCAGCAGTGAATGGCACCCCATGCGAGAGACCCAGTACTTC; CDR3 protein: CASSEWHPMRETQYF
D gene: TRBD2; J gene: TRBJ2-1; V gene: TRBV7-2; clone size: many; CDR3 DNA: TGTGCCAGCAGCTCGCCGACTAGCGGGAGGGCCTACAATGAGCAGTTCTTC; CDR3 protein: CASSSPTSGRAYNEQFF
D gene: TRBD2; J gene: TRBJ2-5; V gene: TRBV19; clone size: .; CDR3 DNA: TGTGCCAGTAGTATGTGGACTAGCAAAGAGGAGACCCAGTACTTC; CDR3 protein: CASSMWTSKEETQYF
D gene: .; J gene: TRBJ2-5; V gene: TRBV12-3/TRBV12-4; clone size: many; CDR3 DNA: TGTGCCAGCAGTTTAACCCCGGGCTCTGGGGGGACCCAGTACTTC; CDR3 protein: CASSLTPGSGGTQYF
D gene: TRBD2; J gene: TRBJ2-5; V gene: TRBV6-1; clone size: .; CDR3 DNA: TGTGCCAGCAGTCGACAACTAGCGAGTCGAGAGACCCAGTACTTC; CDR3 protein: CASSRQLASRETQYF
D gene: TRBD2; J gene: TRBJ2-1; V gene: TRBV6-2/TRBV6-3; clone size: .; CDR3 DNA: TGTGCCAGCAGTTATGGGACTAGCAGGATCAAGGGCGAGCAGTTCTTC; CDR3 protein: CASSYGTSRIKGEQFF
D gene: .; J gene: TRBJ2-5; V gene: TRBV7-3; clone size: many; CDR3 DNA: TGTGCCAGCAGCTCAACAAACCAAGAGACCCAGTACTTC; CDR3 protein: CASSSTNQETQYF
D gene: TRBD2; J gene: TRBJ2-1; V gene: TRBV14; clone size: .; CDR3 DNA: TGTGCCAGCAGTCCCGGACTAGTCGGTGTCGATGAGCAGTTCTTC; CDR3 protein: CASSPGLVGVDEQFF
D gene: TRBD2; J gene: TRBJ2-3; V gene: TRBV5-1; clone size: many; CDR3 DNA: TGCGCCAGCAGCTCTCAGCTAGCGGGAGTCTCAGATACGCAGTATTTT; CDR3 protein: CASSSQLAGVSDTQYF
D gene: .; J gene: TRBJ2-7; V gene: TRBV20-1; clone size: few; CDR3 DNA: TGCAGTGCTAGTACCGGGAAAAACTACGAGCAGTACTTC; CDR3 protein: CSASTGKNYEQYF
D gene: .; J gene: TRBJ2-5; V gene: TRBV7-2; clone size: many; CDR3 DNA: TGTGCCAGCAGCTCATGGGGGGACAGCCAAGAGACCCAGTACTTC; CDR3 protein: CASSSWGDSQETQYF
D gene: .; J gene: TRBJ2-3; V gene: TRBV28; clone size: many; CDR3 DNA: TGTGCCAGCAGTTATACCGGGAATTCGGGCACAGATACGCAGTATTTT; CDR3 protein: CASSYTGNSGTDTQYF
D gene: TRBD1; J gene: TRBJ2-7; V gene: TRBV28; clone size: many; CDR3 DNA: TGTGCCAGCAATCTCCGACAGGGGTCCTACGAGCAGTACTTC; CDR3 protein: CASNLRQGSYEQYF
D gene: .; J gene: TRBJ2-2; V gene: TRBV7-3; clone size: few; CDR3 DNA: TGTGCCAGCAGCTTAGAGGCAGCAAACACCGGGGAGCTGTTTTTT; CDR3 protein: CASSLEAANTGELFF
D gene: TRBD2; J gene: TRBJ2-7; V gene: TRBV7-9; clone size: many; CDR3 DNA: TGTGCCAGCAGCTCCGGCAGGGTTAGCGGGAGGCCGAAAACCTACGAGCAGTACTTC; CDR3 protein: CASSSGRVSGRPKTYEQYF
D gene: .; J gene: TRBJ2-5; V gene: TRBV28; clone size: many; CDR3 DNA: TGTGCCAGCTCGGGGTGGGAGACCCAGTACTTC; CDR3 protein: CASSGWETQYF
D gene: .; J gene: TRBJ2-7; V gene: TRBV28; clone size: many; CDR3 DNA: TGTGCCAGCAGTTACCCAGGGAAGACCTACGAGCAGTACTTC; CDR3 protein: CASSYPGKTYEQYF
D gene: .; J gene: TRBJ1-5; V gene: TRBV20-1; clone size: many; CDR3 DNA: TGCAGTGCTAGAGTGGGAGGGCAGGGCCAGTCTGGCAATCAGCCCCAGCATTTT; CDR3 protein: CSARVGGQGQSGNQPQHF
D gene: TRBD1; J gene: TRBJ1-4; V gene: TRBV27; clone size: .; CDR3 DNA: TGTGCCAGCAGTTTAAAGACAGGGACGGATGAAAAACTGTTTTTT; CDR3 protein: CASSLKTGTDEKLFF
D gene: TRBD1; J gene: TRBJ2-7; V gene: TRBV12-3/TRBV12-4; clone size: many; CDR3 DNA: TGTGCCAGCAGTCTCCCGGGACAGGGGAACGACGAGCAGTACTTC; CDR3 protein: CASSLPGQGNDEQYF
D gene: .; J gene: TRBJ2-7; V gene: TRBV5-1; clone size: many; CDR3 DNA: TGCGCCAGCAGCTTGGATGCCAGGACCTACGAGCAGTACTTC; CDR3 protein: CASSLDARTYEQYF
D gene: .; J gene: TRBJ2-3; V gene: TRBV24-1; clone size: many; CDR3 DNA: TGTGCCACCAGGGGACGGAGAGACGGGACGCAGTATTTT; CDR3 protein: CATRGRRDGTQYF
D gene: TRBD2; J gene: TRBJ2-1; V gene: TRBV20-1; clone size: many; CDR3 DNA: TGCAGTGCTAGAGGCCTAGCGGGGGGGGTATCCTACAATGAGCAGTTCTTC; CDR3 protein: CSARGLAGGVSYNEQFF
D gene: .; J gene: TRBJ2-6; V gene: TRBV20-1; clone size: .; CDR3 DNA: TGCAGTGCTAGTGGGACACCCTCTGGGGCCAACGTCCTGACTTTC; CDR3 protein: CSASGTPSGANVLTF